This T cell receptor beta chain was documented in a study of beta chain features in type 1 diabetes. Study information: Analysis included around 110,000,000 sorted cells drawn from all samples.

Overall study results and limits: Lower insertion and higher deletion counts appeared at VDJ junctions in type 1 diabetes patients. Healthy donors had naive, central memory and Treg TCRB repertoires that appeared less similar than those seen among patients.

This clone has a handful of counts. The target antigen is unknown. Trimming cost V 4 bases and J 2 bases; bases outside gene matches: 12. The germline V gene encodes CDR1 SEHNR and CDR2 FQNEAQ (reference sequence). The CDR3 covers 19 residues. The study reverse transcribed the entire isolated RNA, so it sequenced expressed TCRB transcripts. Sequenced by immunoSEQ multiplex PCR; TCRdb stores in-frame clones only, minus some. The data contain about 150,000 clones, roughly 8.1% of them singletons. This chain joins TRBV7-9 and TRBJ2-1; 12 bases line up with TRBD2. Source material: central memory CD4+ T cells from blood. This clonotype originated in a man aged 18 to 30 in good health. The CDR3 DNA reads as TGTGCCAGCAGCTCCAGGGGGCTAGCGGGAGGGGAGACCTACAATGAGCAGTTCTTC. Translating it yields CASSSRGLAGGETYNEQFF.